This passage covers 28 T cell receptor beta chains from one sample sequenced in a study of T cell responses to AZD1222 COVID-19 vaccine. Clones were read by immunoSEQ multiplex PCR, and TCRdb kept only the in-frame ones, dropping some. This repertoire shows 100,000 to 150,000 clones, 85% to 90% found once; its top ten account for around a quarter. The sequenced sample was peripheral blood, obtained on day 0 of AZD1222 vaccination. The receptors derive from an adult in good health.

There are many counts of this clone. The chain joins TRBV3-1 (or the pseudogene TRBV3-2) to TRBJ1-6; perhaps TRBD1 as D (5 bases). Trimming removed 5 bases at V and 7 bases at J, with 12 bases between. This CDR3 contains 14 residues. Germline-derived CDR1 and CDR2 are LGHDT and YNNKEL (reference sequence). The CDR3 DNA sequence: TGTGCCAGCAGCTCGGGGGGGACGAATTCACCCCTCCACTTT. Its translation is CASSSGGTNSPLHF.

This chain joins TRBV19 and TRBJ2-1, with 7 bases identical to TRBD2. Per germline, CDR1 LNHDA and CDR2 SQIVND (reference sequence). The CDR3 spans 15 residues. Losses at the gene ends were 5 bases for V and 2 bases for J; bases not matched to a gene: 6. In nucleotides, the CDR3 is TGTGCCAGTAGTCCGACTAGCTCACCCTACAATGAGCAGTTCTTC. Residues: CASSPTSSPYNEQFF.

The chain uses TRBV18 and TRBJ2-7, with 7 bases lining up with TRBD2. The CDR3 totals 16 residues. Germline V gene data show CDR1 as KGHSH and CDR2 as LQKENI. V shed 3 bases, J shed 4 bases, and the junction held 12 bases outside the gene matches. CDR3 region: CASSPPGQPSGYEQYF. The CDR3 DNA follows: TGTGCCAGCTCACCGCCGGGTCAGCCTAGCGGTTACGAGCAGTACTTC.

This clone was recorded only once. The chain links TRBV7-6 to TRBJ2-7; 13 positions match TRBD2. Germline V lookup: CDR1 SGHVS, CDR2 FNYEAQ. The CDR3 is 15 amino acids. Trimming took 5 bases from V and 4 from J; bases not matched to a gene: 5. The CDR3 spells CASSRGLAGEYEQYF. CDR3 DNA sequence: TGTGCCAGCAGCCGAGGACTAGCGGGAGAGTACGAGCAGTACTTC.

The CDR3 reads CASSSQGYEQYF. In DNA, the CDR3 is TGTGCCAGCAGCTCACAGGGATACGAGCAGTACTTC. The chain recombines TRBV7-9 with TRBJ2-7, with a possible D match to TRBD1 (6 bases). Germline CDR1 is SEHNR and CDR2 is FQNEAQ (reference sequence). The CDR3 covers 12 residues. Trimming took off 4 bases at V and 4 bases at J, with 8 bases between the two ends.

V usage is TRBV6-5 and J usage is TRBJ1-1; TRBD1 matches at 9 bases. The CDR3 sequence is 15 residues long. V lost 3 bases to trimming and J lost 4 bases; unmatched junction nucleotides: 6. Germline CDR1 and CDR2: MNHEY and SVGAGI. The CDR3 protein is CASSYGMTGGTEAFF. CDR3 in DNA: TGTGCCAGCAGTTATGGTATGACAGGGGGCACTGAAGCTTTCTTT.

The chain couples TRBV19 to TRBJ1-4; D is possibly TRBD1 (6 bases). V gave up 3 bases and J gave up 2 bases, with 13 bases separating them. The germline CDR1 and CDR2 sequences are LNHDA and SQIVND (reference sequence). CDR3 length: 16 residues. The CDR3 DNA sequence: TGTGCCAGTAGTATCACCGCCGGACAGACTAATGAAAAACTGTTTTTT. Translation gives CASSITAGQTNEKLFF.

The chain links TRBV23-1 to TRBJ2-2; D gene uncertain. TRBV23-1 is filed as an ORF, its function uncertain. The CDR3 consists of 14 residues. Trimming stripped 4 bases from V and 4 bases from J, with 10 bases between. The CDR3 loop reads CASSRLPPTGELFF. Here the CDR3 DNA reads TGCGCCAGCAGTCGTCTACCGCCCACCGGGGAGCTGTTTTTT.

The genes are TRBV5-1 and TRBJ2-5; D unclear. Trimming removed 5 bases at V and 3 bases at J, with 11 bases between. The CDR3 spans 13 residues. CDR1 is SGHRS and CDR2 is YFSETQ in the germline V gene. This CDR3 reads CASRVGQEETQYF. DNA for the CDR3: TGCGCCAGCAGGGTCGGTCAGGAAGAGACCCAGTACTTC.

Here the CDR3 DNA reads TGCGCCAGCAGCGTAACAGGGGCGAACACTGAAGCTTTCTTT. This codes for CASSVTGANTEAFF. The chain is built from TRBV5-1 and TRBJ1-1, with 7 bases that match TRBD1. Germline assignment: CDR1 SGHRS and CDR2 YFSETQ. V was clipped by 4 bases and J by 1 base; unmatched bases: 4. CDR3 size: 14 residues.

The CDR3 here is CVRSQIDRGIQPQHF. CDR3 nucleotides: TGTGTCAGAAGCCAGATAGACAGGGGTATTCAGCCCCAGCATTTT. V usage is TRBV7-5 and J usage is TRBJ1-5; the table's D call of TRBD1 was not tested on the DNA. TRBV7-5 represents a pseudogene. The CDR3 covers 15 residues.

The rearrangement joins TRBV24-1 to TRBJ1-2; D gene unclear. Trimming removed 3 bases from V and 0 bases from J, with 1 base in between. Germline values: CDR1 KGHDR, CDR2 SFDVKD. This CDR3 is built from 12 residues. The DNA of the CDR3 is TGTGCCACCAGTGATACTAACTATGGCTACACCTTC. As protein: CATSDTNYGYTF.

The chain combines TRBV4-2 with TRBJ2-2; the match to TRBD2 covers 11 bases. V shed 0 bases, J shed 6 bases, and the junction held 6 bases outside the gene matches. The germline V gene has CDR1 LGHNA and CDR2 YNFKEQ. The CDR3 extends over 17 amino acids. CDR3 region: CASSQEVAGGNAGELFF. CDR3 nucleotides: TGTGCCAGCAGCCAAGAAGTAGCGGGGGGGAATGCCGGGGAGCTGTTTTTT.

V gene TRBV19 combines with J gene TRBJ1-5; maybe TRBD1 (5 bases). V shed 4 bases and J shed 5 bases, with 15 bases lying between them. This CDR3 spans 15 amino acids. Germline V CDR1 and CDR2: LNHDA, SQIVND (reference sequence). This chain's CDR3 is CASSRATGDHQPQHF. The CDR3 region has the DNA TGTGCCAGTAGTAGGGCAACAGGTGATCATCAGCCCCAGCATTTT.

This rearrangement joins TRBV3-1 (or the pseudogene TRBV3-2) to TRBJ2-5; 9 positions agree with TRBD1. The CDR3 sequence is 15 residues long. Per germline, CDR1 LGHDT and CDR2 YNNKEL (reference sequence). V dropped 5 bases and J dropped 3; count of bases not matched to a gene: 7. The CDR3 region has the DNA TGTGCCAGCAGCTTTCGGGGACAGGGAGAAGAGACCCAGTACTTC. It encodes CASSFRGQGEETQYF.

This clone has more than one count but fewer than ten. This chain links TRBV7-2 with TRBJ2-1; the D gene is possibly TRBD2 (5 bases). CDR1 and CDR2 from the germline V gene are SGHTA and FQGNSA. The CDR3 is made up of 14 amino acids. Between the trimmed V and J ends, which lost 5 bases and 9 bases, there was a span of 17 bases. CDR3 sequence reads: CASSTENARGEQFF. DNA of the CDR3: TGTGCCAGCAGCACCGAAAATGCTCGGGGTGAGCAGTTCTTC. Based on the CDR3 plus reference TRBV7-2 and TRBJ2-1, the full variable domain is GAGVSQSPSNKVTEKGKDVELRCDPISGHTALYWYRQSLGQGLEFLIYFQGNSAPDKSGLPSDRFSAERTGGSVSTLTIQRTQQEDSAVYLCASSTENARGEQFFGPGTRLTVL.

The chain recombines TRBV27 with TRBJ2-1; 9 bases agree with TRBD1. CDR1 MNHEY and CDR2 SMNVEV come from the germline V gene (reference sequence). CDR3 length: 15 residues. Trimming took 2 bases from V and 6 from J; bases not matched to a gene: 5. The CDR3 sequence is CASSLRGQGSNEQFF. DNA for the CDR3: TGTGCCAGCAGTTTACGGGGACAGGGTTCCAATGAGCAGTTCTTC.

V and J are TRBV5-1 and TRBJ2-3; possible D gene TRBD2, 6 bases. The CDR3 has 14 amino acids. CDR1 and CDR2 from the germline V gene are SGHRS and YFSETQ. V was clipped by 2 bases and J by 0 bases, with 7 bases between them. Here the CDR3 reads CASSLAGSTDTQYF. The CDR3 DNA is TGCGCCAGCAGCTTAGCGGGTAGCACAGATACGCAGTATTTT. The full variable domain, in which reference TRBV5-1 and TRBJ2-3 provide the parts outside the CDR3, is KAGVTQTPRYLIKTRGQQVTLSCSPISGHRSVSWYQQTPGQGLQFLFEYFSETQRNKGNFPGRFSGRQFSNSRSEMNVSTLELGDSALYLCASSLAGSTDTQYFGPGTRLTVL.

In its sample, this clone was seen a few times. The genes are TRBV10-3 and TRBJ2-7; no definite D call. CDR1 and CDR2 (germline): ENHRY, SYGVKD. V dropped 3 bases and J dropped 2 bases, with 11 bases sitting between them. The CDR3 runs 14 residues. The CDR3 DNA follows: TGTGCCATCAGTGAACCGGGTTTCACCTACGAGCAGTACTTC. This translates into CAISEPGFTYEQYF.

The genes are TRBV7-9 and TRBJ1-5; D unresolved. The V end lost 5 bases, the J end lost 8 bases, and 19 bases lay between the germline ends. Germline V CDR1 and CDR2: SEHNR, FQNEAQ (reference sequence). CDR3 length: 15 amino acids. The CDR3 bases are TGTGCCAGCAGCCACCTCGGGCAATCGAAGGAGCCCCAGCATTTT. Its protein is CASSHLGQSKEPQHF.

The chain recombines TRBV25-1 with TRBJ1-5; 7 bases fit TRBD1. CDR1 is MGHDK and CDR2 is SYGVNS in the germline V gene. The junction had 4 bases not matched to a gene; V was cut back by 1 base and J by 4 bases. The CDR3 extends over 15 amino acids. The CDR3 DNA sequence: TGTGCCAGCAGTGAATTAGGGGGCGGGAATCAGCCCCAGCATTTT. Protein: CASSELGGGNQPQHF.

The chain carries TRBV12-3 or TRBV12-4 and TRBJ2-1, with D possibly being TRBD1 (6 bases). The CDR3 sequence is 13 residues long. V gave up 6 bases and J gave up 5 bases, with 11 bases separating them. The CDR3 reads CASRPGQNNEQFF. CDR3 sequence (DNA): TGTGCCAGCAGACCCGGACAGAACAATGAGCAGTTCTTC.

This chain joins TRBV9 and TRBJ2-4; 7 bases align to TRBD1. V dropped 2 bases and J dropped 4; count of bases not matched to a gene: 12. This CDR3 is 17 amino acids long. From germline, CDR1 is SGDLS and CDR2 YYNGEE. CDR3 nucleotide sequence: TGTGCCAGCAGCGTGCCACTGAGGGGGACAGATAAAAACATTCAGTACTTC. Protein sequence: CASSVPLRGTDKNIQYF. Variable domain in full (rest from reference TRBV9 and TRBJ2-4): DSGVTQTPKHLITATGQRVTLRCSPRSGDLSVYWYQQSLDQGLQFLIQYYNGEERAKGNILERFSAQQFPDLHSELNLSSLELGDSALYFCASSVPLRGTDKNIQYFGAGTRLSVL.

The chain carries TRBV18 and TRBJ1-1, with 7 bases matching TRBD1. The germline V gene encodes CDR1 KGHSH and CDR2 LQKENI. V lost 2 bases and J lost 4; bases outside the gene matches: 13. This CDR3 comprises 17 residues. The CDR3 region has the DNA TGTGCCAGCTCACCAGGCCAATTACAGGGGACTGCCACTGAAGCTTTCTTT. Its translation: CASSPGQLQGTATEAFF.

The chain links TRBV5-1 to TRBJ2-1; 9 nucleotides line up with TRBD1. The CDR3 contains 15 residues. J was trimmed by 4 bases and V by 7 bases; bases with no gene match: 9. The V gene's germline CDR1 is SGHRS and CDR2 YFSETQ. CDR3 loop: CASARGQGDYNEQFF. In nucleotides, the CDR3 is TGCGCCAGCGCCCGGGGACAGGGAGATTACAATGAGCAGTTCTTC.

This chain links TRBV28 with TRBJ1-1; perhaps TRBD1 as D (6 bases). The length of the CDR3 is 14 residues. V shed 5 bases and J shed 5 bases, with 15 bases lying between them. Per germline, CDR1 MDHEN and CDR2 SYDVKM. The CDR3 spells CASSTSGGRTEAFF. DNA for the CDR3: TGTGCCAGCAGTACCTCGGGGGGCCGGACTGAAGCTTTCTTT.

V usage is TRBV5-1 and J usage is TRBJ2-4, with 7 nucleotides matching TRBD2. The CDR3 is 14 amino acids. Looked up from germline, CDR1 is SGHRS and CDR2 is YFSETQ. V trimming: 0 bases; J trimming: 8 bases; junction bases outside the gene matches: 5. The CDR3 sequence: CASSLGTTSDIQYF. The CDR3 bases are TGCGCCAGCAGCTTGGGTACAACTAGCGACATTCAGTACTTC.

The chain uses TRBV12-3 or TRBV12-4 and TRBJ1-2; D ambiguous. The CDR3 is 13 amino acids. V dropped 2 bases and J dropped 1 base, with 5 bases sitting between them. CDR3 bases: TGTGCCAGCAGTTTACTGAATAACTATGGCTACACCTTC. This codes for CASSLLNNYGYTF.